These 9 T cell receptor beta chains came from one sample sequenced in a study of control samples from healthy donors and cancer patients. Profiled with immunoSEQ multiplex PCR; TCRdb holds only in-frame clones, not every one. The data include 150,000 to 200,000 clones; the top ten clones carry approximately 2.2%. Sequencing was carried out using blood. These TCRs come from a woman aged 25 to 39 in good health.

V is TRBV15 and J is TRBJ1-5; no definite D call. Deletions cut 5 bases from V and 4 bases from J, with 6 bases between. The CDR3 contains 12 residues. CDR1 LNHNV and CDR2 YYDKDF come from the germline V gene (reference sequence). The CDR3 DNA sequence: TGTGCCACCAGCGGGAAAAATCAGCCCCAGCATTTT. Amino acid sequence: CATSGKNQPQHF.

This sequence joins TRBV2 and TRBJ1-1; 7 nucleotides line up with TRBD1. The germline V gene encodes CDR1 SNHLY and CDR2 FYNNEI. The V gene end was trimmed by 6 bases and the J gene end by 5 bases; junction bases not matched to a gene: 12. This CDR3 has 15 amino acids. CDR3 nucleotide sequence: TGTGCCAGCAGCCATCGTTCAGGGGGGGGAACTGAAGCTTTCTTT. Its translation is CASSHRSGGGTEAFF.

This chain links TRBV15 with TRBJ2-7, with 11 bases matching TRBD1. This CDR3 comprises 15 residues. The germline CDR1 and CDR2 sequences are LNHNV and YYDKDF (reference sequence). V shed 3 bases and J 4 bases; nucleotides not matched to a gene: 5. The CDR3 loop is CATSSLGTGGYEQYF. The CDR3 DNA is TGTGCCACCAGCAGTTTAGGGACAGGGGGTTACGAGCAGTACTTC.

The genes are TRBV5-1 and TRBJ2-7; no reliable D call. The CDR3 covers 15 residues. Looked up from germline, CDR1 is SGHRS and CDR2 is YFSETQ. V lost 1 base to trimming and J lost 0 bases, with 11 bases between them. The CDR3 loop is CASSLMQASSYEQYF. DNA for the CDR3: TGCGCCAGCAGCTTGATGCAGGCGAGCTCCTACGAGCAGTACTTC.

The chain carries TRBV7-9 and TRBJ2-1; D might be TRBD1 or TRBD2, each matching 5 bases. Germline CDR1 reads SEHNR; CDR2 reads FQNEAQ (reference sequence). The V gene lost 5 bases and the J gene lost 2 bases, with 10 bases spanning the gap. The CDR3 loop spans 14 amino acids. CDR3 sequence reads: CASSRGLAYNEQFF. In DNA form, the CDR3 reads TGTGCCAGCAGCCGGGGCCTGGCCTACAATGAGCAGTTCTTC.

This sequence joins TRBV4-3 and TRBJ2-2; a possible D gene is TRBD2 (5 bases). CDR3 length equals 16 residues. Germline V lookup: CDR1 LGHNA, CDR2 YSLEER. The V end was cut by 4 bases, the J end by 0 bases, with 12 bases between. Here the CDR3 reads CASSPSGVTNTGELFF. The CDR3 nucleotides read TGCGCCAGCAGCCCCTCCGGGGTAACGAACACCGGGGAGCTGTTTTTT.

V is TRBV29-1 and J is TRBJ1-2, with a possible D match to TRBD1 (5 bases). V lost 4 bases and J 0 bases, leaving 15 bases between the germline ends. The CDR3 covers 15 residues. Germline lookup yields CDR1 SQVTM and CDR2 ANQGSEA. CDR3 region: CSVARDGRTNYGYTF. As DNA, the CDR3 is TGCAGCGTTGCAAGGGACGGGAGGACTAACTATGGCTACACCTTC.

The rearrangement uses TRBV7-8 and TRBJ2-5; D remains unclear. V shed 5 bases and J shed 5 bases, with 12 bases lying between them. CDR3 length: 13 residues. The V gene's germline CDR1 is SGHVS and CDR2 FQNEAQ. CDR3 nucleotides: TGTGCCAGCAGCCCCCTTGGGCGGGAGACCCAGTACTTC. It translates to CASSPLGRETQYF.

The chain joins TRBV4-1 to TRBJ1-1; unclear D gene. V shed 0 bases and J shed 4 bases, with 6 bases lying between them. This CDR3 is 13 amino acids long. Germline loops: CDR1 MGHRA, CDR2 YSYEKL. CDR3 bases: TGCGCCAGCAGCCAAGACCGGAGCACTGAAGCTTTCTTT. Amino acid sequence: CASSQDRSTEAFF.